Below are 13 T cell receptor beta chains sequenced from a single sample in a study of T-cell memory formation after mild COVID-19. In TCRdb, the 5' RACE reads were re-called with MiXCR into one record per CDR3 protein. The data show about 470,000 distinct CDR3 sequences, around 27% seen once. Sequencing was done on a sample of PBMCs or a T cell subset sorted from them (not recorded which). These receptors were taken from an adult woman who had mild COVID-19 (a few samples of this study predate the infection). Cell type and time point are not known.

The genes are TRBV4-3 and TRBJ2-3; D not certain. Trimming cost V 0 bases and J 3 bases, with 7 bases left between them. Per germline, CDR1 LGHNA and CDR2 YSLEER. The CDR3 contains 14 residues. The CDR3 loop is CASSQDHRTDTQYF. The CDR3 nucleotides are TGCGCCAGCAGCCAAGATCATAGGACAGATACGCAGTATTTT.

This clonotype was seen more than once but under ten times. The chain combines TRBV18 with TRBJ2-5; 7 bases line up with TRBD1. The trim removed 6 bases at V and 4 bases at J, leaving 8 bases unmatched. This CDR3 comprises 14 residues. CDR1 and CDR2 (germline): KGHSH, LQKENI. The CDR3 protein is CASSPNRGRETQYF. The CDR3 coding sequence is TGTGCCAGCTCGCCCAACAGGGGACGAGAGACCCAGTACTTC.

This clonotype turned up a few times. This chain links TRBV29-1 with TRBJ2-1, with 8 bases identical to TRBD1. CDR3 length: 14 amino acids. Germline V gives CDR1 SQVTM, CDR2 ANQGSEA. V lost 4 bases to trimming and J lost 9 bases; unmatched junction nucleotides: 11. CDR3 DNA sequence: TGCAGCGTTGCAATCCCCGAGACAGGGGTTGAGCAGTTCTTC. Protein product: CSVAIPETGVEQFF.

The sample holds one count of this clonotype. The chain employs TRBV6-2 or TRBV6-3 and TRBJ1-6; TRBD1 aligns across 7 bases. The V and J ends lost 11 bases and 7 bases, in that order; junction bases with no gene match: 11. The CDR3 is 14 amino acids. Germline V lookup: CDR1 MNHEY, CDR2 SVGEGT. CDR3 loop: CAGRGGPQNSPLHF. CDR3 bases: TGTGCCGGAAGAGGGGGCCCCCAGAATTCACCCCTCCACTTT.

V is TRBV2 and J is TRBJ1-5; no clear D. CDR3 length: 11 residues. Germline V gene lookup returns CDR1 SNHLY and CDR2 FYNNEI. V was pared by 8 bases and J by 6 bases, with 8 bases between. CDR3 bases: TGTGCCAGCGGGGTTCGTCAGCCCCAGCATTTT. It encodes CASGVRQPQHF.

The V gene is TRBV27, the J gene TRBJ1-2; a weak D match, TRBD1 (5 bases). Germline CDR1 MNHEY, CDR2 SMNVEV (reference sequence). This CDR3 contains 14 residues. Trimming removed 3 bases at V and 6 bases at J, with 14 bases between. In DNA form, the CDR3 reads TGTGCCAGCAGTTTTATCGGGGGGAAGAATGGCTACACCTTC. This encodes CASSFIGGKNGYTF.

Many counts were recorded for this clonotype. The chain employs TRBV7-2 and TRBJ2-2, with 8 bases identical to TRBD1. Germline V gene sequence: CDR1 SGHTA, CDR2 FQGNSA. Trimming took 5 bases from V and 7 from J; bases not matched to a gene: 3. This CDR3 spans 13 amino acids. CDR3 region: CASSRQGFGELFF. CDR3 in DNA: TGTGCCAGCAGCAGACAGGGGTTCGGGGAGCTGTTTTTT.

The table lists this clonotype with a count of one. The chain has TRBV14 and TRBJ2-3; D gene uncertain. Trimming shortened V by 1 base and J by 6 bases, and 29 bases separated the two germline ends. Germline V gives CDR1 SGHDN, CDR2 FVKESK. This CDR3 spans 20 amino acids. The CDR3 is CASSQGYSSWVGQPQDTQYF. CDR3 in DNA: TGTGCCAGCAGCCAAGGGTATTCAAGTTGGGTCGGCCAGCCGCAGGATACGCAGTATTTT.

The table lists this clonotype with a few counts. The V and J genes are TRBV29-1 and TRBJ2-1; TRBD2 is a possible D gene (5 bases). V was cut by 7 bases and J by 12 bases, with 16 bases left in between. This CDR3 has 11 residues. From germline, CDR1 is SQVTM and CDR2 ANQGSEA. CDR3 DNA: TGCAGCGCTGGGAGTAATGATGCGCAGTTCTTC. It yields the protein CSAGSNDAQFF.

The V call is TRBV7-6, the J call TRBJ2-3, with TRBD2 matching 9 bases. Trimming at V came to 0 bases and at J to 5 bases, leaving 6 bases not matched to a gene. This CDR3 has 16 residues. Germline V gene lookup returns CDR1 SGHVS and CDR2 FNYEAQ. CDR3 DNA sequence: TGTGCCAGCAGCTTAGCCGGCGGGGGGGCAATAGATACGCAGTATTTT. This encodes CASSLAGGGAIDTQYF.

The V gene is TRBV19, the J gene TRBJ2-7; 7 bases are shared with TRBD1. The CDR3 runs 16 residues. The V gene's germline CDR1 is LNHDA and CDR2 SQIVND (reference sequence). Germline trimming cut 5 bases from V and 1 base from J; bases unmatched to any gene: 11. This chain's CDR3 is CASSPYGQAASYEQYF. In DNA, the CDR3 is TGTGCCAGTAGTCCTTACGGACAGGCCGCTTCCTACGAGCAGTACTTC.

The chain links TRBV3-1 to TRBJ1-1; 8 bases map to TRBD1. J was trimmed by 5 bases and V by 0 bases; bases with no gene match: 8. The CDR3 is 16 residues long. From germline, CDR1 is LGHDT and CDR2 YNNKEL (reference sequence). CDR3: CASSQEMTGVGTEAFF. DNA for the CDR3: TGTGCCAGCAGCCAAGAAATGACAGGGGTGGGGACTGAAGCTTTCTTT.

This clonotype was seen only a few times. The chain uses TRBV15 and TRBJ1-6; no clear D. The germline V gene has CDR1 LNHNV and CDR2 YYDKDF (reference sequence). The ends were cut back, 5 bases at V and 12 bases at J, with 20 bases in the middle. The CDR3 is 15 residues long. This CDR3 reads CATSSPPVDFIPLHF. DNA of the CDR3: TGTGCCACCAGCTCTCCCCCGGTGGACTTTATACCCCTCCACTTT. Filled out from reference TRBV15 and TRBJ1-6, the complete variable domain reads DAMVIQNPRYQVTQFGKPVTLSCSQTLNHNVMYWYQQKSSQAPKLLFHYYDKDFNNEADTPDNFQSRRPNTSFCFLDIRSPGLGDTAMYLCATSSPPVDFIPLHFGNGTRLTVT.